The table lists the clone carrying this T cell receptor (beta chain) with many counts. The CDR3 consists of 15 residues. Germline V CDR1 and CDR2: DFQATT, SNEGSKA (reference sequence). The V and J ends lost 5 bases and 3 bases, in that order; junction bases with no gene match: 8. Preparation of the TCRbeta library used unique molecular identifiers. TCRdb reprocessed the PCR reads via MiXCR and lists one record per CDR3 protein. The sample consists of 170,000 or so distinct CDR3 sequences, about 6.4% of them appearing once. This sample stems from a study of T-cell reconstitution after alpha-beta-depleted transplantation in children.

The chain joins TRBV20-1 to TRBJ2-4, with 9 positions matching TRBD1. The source of this sequence is a human donor who donated a stem cell graft to a child with Wiskott-Aldrich syndrome. The input for sequencing was PBMCs from the stem cell graft donor, taken from the stem cell graft. The CDR3 here is CSARGQGSGKNIQYF. CDR3 nucleotide sequence: TGCAGTGCTCGCGGACAGGGGTCTGGCAAAAACATTCAGTACTTC.